The T cell receptor (beta chain) described here comes from a study of cytomegalovirus exposure and HLA in healthy donors. Profiling relied on immunoSEQ multiplex PCR, and the TCRdb table lists in-frame clones only, not all of them. The table shows 90,000 to 150,000 clones, with about 82% occurring only once. Study conclusions and caveats: The classifier was said to identify cytomegalovirus status with high specificity and sensitivity. According to the study, 180 or so TCR beta chains were cytomegalovirus-associated. The finding came from a later analysis; first-cohort TCR clusters tended to co-occur in the 130 or so validation repertoires.

Trimming cost V 6 bases and J 0 bases; bases outside gene matches: 5. Germline-derived CDR1 and CDR2 are SNHLY and FYNNEI. This CDR3 is 14 amino acids long. This clone has a handful of counts. The antigen is unknown. The origin of this receptor is a man between 18 and 29 years old in good health and CMV-seronegative. The sequenced sample was PBMCs. The chain couples TRBV2 to TRBJ2-7; TRBD2 matches at 7 bases. The chain's CDR3 is CASRMGGSSYEQYF. CDR3 in DNA: TGTGCCAGCAGGATGGGGGGGAGCTCCTACGAGCAGTACTTC.